These 17 T cell receptor beta chains came from one sample sequenced in a study of early T cells in non-severe SARS-CoV-2 infection. TCRdb called the 5' RACE reads again in MiXCR, with one record for every CDR3 protein. The sample holds tens of thousands of distinct CDR3 sequences, around 15% seen once. Source material: whole blood. The source of these receptors is an adult who was a healthcare worker with PCR-confirmed SARS-CoV-2 infection or an uninfected control (not recorded which).

V and J are TRBV5-1 and TRBJ2-7; 9 nucleotides align to TRBD1. J lost 4 bases, V lost 2 bases, and 4 bases had no gene match. This CDR3 is 14 amino acids long. The germline CDR1 and CDR2 sequences are SGHRS and YFSETQ. The CDR3 loop reads CASSFLDRGYEQYF. CDR3 in DNA: TGCGCCAGCAGCTTCTTGGACAGGGGTTACGAGCAGTACTTC. The full variable domain, rest sourced from reference TRBV5-1 and TRBJ2-7, is KAGVTQTPRYLIKTRGQQVTLSCSPISGHRSVSWYQQTPGQGLQFLFEYFSETQRNKGNFPGRFSGRQFSNSRSEMNVSTLELGDSALYLCASSFLDRGYEQYFGPGTRLTVT.

The sample holds many counts of this clonotype. The chain joins TRBV11-2 to TRBJ2-1; 9 positions match TRBD1. With 7 bases clipped from V and 9 bases from J, the junction kept 7 bases outside the gene matches. The CDR3 contains 13 residues. In germline, CDR1 is SGHAT, CDR2 FQNNGV. CDR3 sequence: CASTIQGASEQFF. The CDR3 DNA reads as TGTGCCAGCACGATACAGGGGGCAAGTGAGCAGTTCTTC.

This clonotype was counted between two and nine times. V usage is TRBV9 and J usage is TRBJ1-2, with TRBD1 matching over 8 bases. The CDR3 spans 12 residues. The germline V gene encodes CDR1 SGDLS and CDR2 YYNGEE. V lost 10 bases and J lost 3; bases outside the gene matches: 5. As DNA, the CDR3 is TGTGCCTTCCTGGACAGGGACTATGGCTACACCTTC. Amino acids: CAFLDRDYGYTF.

At least ten counts were recorded for this clonotype. The rearrangement joins TRBV20-1 to TRBJ1-1; TRBD1 might be the D (5 bases). CDR1 is DFQATT, CDR2 SNEGSKA, per germline (reference sequence). CDR3 length: 14 residues. Trimming removed 5 bases at V and 4 bases at J, with 17 bases between. The CDR3 nucleotides are TGCAGTGCTCCCTACCCCGGGGGGATCACTGAAGCTTTCTTT. Protein sequence: CSAPYPGGITEAFF.

As concerns this clonotype: A read error is possible here, since a much larger clone lies one base away. CDR3 sequence (DNA): TGTGCCAGCAGCGCAGGACTAGCGGGAACAGATATGCAGTATTTT. It specifies CASSAGLAGTDMQYF. The V gene is TRBV5-8, the J gene TRBJ2-3; 12 bases match TRBD2. In germline, CDR1 is SGHTS, CDR2 YDEGEE. The CDR3 has 15 amino acids.

This clonotype was observed a handful of times. The chain combines TRBV12-3 or TRBV12-4 with TRBJ2-1, with 8 bases identical to TRBD2. The CDR3 runs 15 residues. J lost 7 bases, V lost 3 bases, and 8 bases had no gene match. Here the CDR3 reads CASSFSSGRGNEQFF. The CDR3 DNA is TGTGCCAGCAGTTTTTCCAGCGGGAGAGGGAATGAGCAGTTCTTC.

This chain connects TRBV12-3 or TRBV12-4 to TRBJ1-5; 8 nucleotides match TRBD1. The trim removed 6 bases at V and 3 bases at J, leaving 4 bases unmatched. CDR3 length: 14 residues. In nucleotides, the CDR3 is TGTGCCAGCAGCCACAGGGGGACCAATCAGCCCCAGCATTTT. It is translated as CASSHRGTNQPQHF.

A few counts support this clonotype. The chain recombines TRBV7-6 with TRBJ2-3; 7 bases are a match to TRBD2. CDR3 length: 17 amino acids. Germline V CDR1 and CDR2: SGHVS, FNYEAQ. Trimming at V came to 5 bases and at J to 5 bases, leaving 16 bases not matched to a gene. The CDR3: CASSAPGGAGRGDTQYF. In DNA form, the CDR3 reads TGTGCCAGCAGCGCCCCGGGTGGAGCGGGACGGGGAGATACGCAGTATTTT.

The sample holds many counts of this clonotype. The rearrangement joins TRBV5-5 to TRBJ1-5; perhaps TRBD1 as D (6 bases). Germline-derived CDR1 and CDR2 are SGHKS and YYEKEE (reference sequence). The CDR3 is 15 residues long. V gave up 4 bases and J gave up 3 bases, with 14 bases separating them. The CDR3 is CASSAAGALNQPQHF. The CDR3 DNA sequence: TGTGCCAGCAGCGCGGCAGGGGCCCTCAATCAGCCCCAGCATTTT.

This clonotype turned up a few times. The chain combines TRBV6-5 with TRBJ2-7, with D possibly TRBD2 on 5 matching bases. Germline lookup yields CDR1 MNHEY and CDR2 SVGAGI. Deletions cut 5 bases from V and 4 bases from J, with 18 bases between. The CDR3 sequence is 15 residues long. For the CDR3, the DNA is TGTGCCAGCAGTAGAGGACCGAGGGTTGAGTACGAGCAGTACTTC. Protein sequence: CASSRGPRVEYEQYF.

This clonotype was seen only a few times. The V call is TRBV7-2, the J call TRBJ1-2; TRBD1 is a possible D gene (5 bases). This CDR3 has 15 amino acids. Between the trimmed V and J ends, which lost 4 bases and 10 bases, there was a span of 22 bases. Per the germline V gene, CDR1 is SGHTA and CDR2 is FQGNSA. For the CDR3, the DNA is TGTGCCAGCAGCTGGGGGAGGCGACGAGTCTCTGACTACACCTTC. It translates to CASSWGRRRVSDYTF.

This clonotype was seen repeatedly, ten times or more. This rearrangement joins TRBV5-1 to TRBJ2-3; TRBD2 matches 11 bases. Trimming cost V 3 bases and J 4 bases; bases outside gene matches: 7. This CDR3 has 16 amino acids. Germline lookup yields CDR1 SGHRS and CDR2 YFSETQ. The CDR3 loop reads CASSSRTSGSSDTQYF. The CDR3 DNA reads as TGCGCCAGCAGCTCTCGTACTAGCGGGAGTTCAGATACGCAGTATTTT.

This clonotype has at least ten counts. V is TRBV10-3 and J is TRBJ1-1; D perhaps matches TRBD1 (5 bases). Trimming took 8 bases from V and 1 from J, leaving 11 bases between them. Germline CDR1 and CDR2: ENHRY and SYGVKD. The CDR3 has 13 residues. The CDR3 region is CAICPGPNTEAFF. DNA for the CDR3: TGTGCCATCTGTCCGGGGCCGAACACTGAAGCTTTCTTT.

This clonotype qualifies as medium-sized (0.01 to 0.1%). V gene TRBV28 combines with J gene TRBJ2-3, with D unresolved. The CDR3 spans 15 residues. CDR1 and CDR2 (germline): MDHEN, SYDVKM. V was trimmed by 5 bases and J by 0 bases, leaving 12 bases between them. The CDR3 DNA sequence: TGTGCCAGCAGTCCCTTGGGCGCTAGCACAGATACGCAGTATTTT. Amino acid sequence: CASSPLGASTDTQYF.

This clonotype has only a few counts. V and J are TRBV20-1 and TRBJ1-2, with a possible D match to TRBD1 (5 bases). This CDR3 is 14 amino acids long. V was cut by 3 bases and J by 4 bases, with 15 bases left in between. The germline CDR1 and CDR2 sequences are DFQATT and SNEGSKA (reference sequence). DNA of the CDR3: TGCAGTGCTAGCAACGTAGGGACGTCCTATGGCTACACCTTC. Encoded protein: CSASNVGTSYGYTF.

This clonotype was found a few times. The chain employs TRBV11-2 and TRBJ2-6; no reliable D call. The germline V gene has CDR1 SGHAT and CDR2 FQNNGV. The V gene lost 6 bases and the J gene lost 0 bases, with 9 bases spanning the gap. The CDR3 extends over 15 amino acids. CDR3 coding DNA: TGTGCCAGCAGTTCCCAGTTCTCTGGGGCCAACGTCCTGACTTTC. It codes for CASSSQFSGANVLTF.

Remarks on this clonotype: A much bigger clone sits one base away, suggesting this may be a read error. The chain has TRBV7-9 and TRBJ2-1; 11 nucleotides match TRBD2. This CDR3 contains 18 residues. CDR1 and CDR2 (germline): SEHNR, FQNEAQ (reference sequence). The DNA for the CDR3 is TGTACCAGCAGCTTGGAGTTAGCGGGAGGGCCCCGAAACAATGAGCAGTTCTTC. Its protein product is CTSSLELAGGPRNNEQFF.